The 27 T cell receptor beta chains presented below share a single source sample, sequenced in a study of blood T cells in healthy people across ages. With a J-beta primer mix and a sample-barcoded 5' primer, a second PCR ran roughly 6 to 11 cycles. One entry per CDR3 protein, called by TCRdb with MiXCR from the 5' RACE reads. This table holds 1.5 million to 2 million distinct CDR3 sequences, about 30% found once. The sequenced sample consisted of blood. These receptors all come from a woman aged 25 to 39 in good health.

Details on this clonotype: This clone may be a read error of a much larger clone one base away. This rearrangement joins TRBV6-5 to TRBJ2-1, with D perhaps TRBD1 (5 bases). The end of the DNA fits TRBJ2-7 better, so the J call may be wrong. From germline, CDR1 is MNHEY and CDR2 SVGAGI. CDR3 size: 16 residues. CDR3 amino acids: CASRAGGASSYNEQYF. Here the CDR3 DNA reads TGTGCCAGCAGGGCCGGTGGGGCAAGCTCCTACAATGAGCAGTACTTC.

Ten or more counts support this clonotype. The chain uses TRBV7-9 and TRBJ2-1; 11 bases are a match to TRBD2. J lost 6 bases, V lost 5 bases, and 15 bases had no gene match. The germline gives CDR1 SEHNR, CDR2 FQNEAQ (reference sequence). CDR3 length: 18 amino acids. The CDR3 DNA sequence: TGTGCCAGCAGCCAACAAACTAGCGGGGGAAGTAATGTCAATGAGCAGTTCTTC. It specifies CASSQQTSGGSNVNEQFF.

This clonotype has a count of ten or more. The rearrangement links TRBV3-1 to TRBJ2-7; D tentatively reads TRBD1 or TRBD2 (5 bases each). Trimming cost V 3 bases and J 5 bases, with 14 bases left between them. Germline CDR1 is LGHDT and CDR2 is YNNKEL (reference sequence). The CDR3 runs to 14 residues. The CDR3 nucleotides read TGTGCCAGCAGCCAGATAACGGGGCTGAACGAGCAGTACTTC. This encodes CASSQITGLNEQYF.

A few counts support this clonotype. J is TRBJ2-3 and V is TRBV12-3 or TRBV12-4; D uncertain. The V and J ends lost 6 bases and 3 bases respectively, with 7 bases between them. There are 12 residues in the CDR3. This chain's CDR3 is CASRVRTDTQYF. The DNA for the CDR3 is TGTGCCAGCAGAGTGAGAACAGATACGCAGTATTTT.

J is TRBJ1-2 and V is TRBV4-1; the D gene is possibly TRBD1 (5 bases). V dropped 3 bases and J dropped 3 bases, with 17 bases sitting between them. CDR3 length equals 16 residues. CDR1 is MGHRA, CDR2 YSYEKL, per germline. In nucleotides, the CDR3 is TGCGCCAGCAGCCAGGAGGGACTTCGGGCGGACTATGGCTACACCTTC. Its translation is CASSQEGLRADYGYTF.

With regard to this clonotype: Given a much more abundant clone one base away, this may be a read error. The chain combines TRBV20-1 with TRBJ2-4, with 8 bases lining up with TRBD2. From germline, CDR1 is DFQATT and CDR2 SNEGSKA (reference sequence). CDR3 length equals 13 residues. V trimming: 3 bases; J trimming: 8 bases; junction bases outside the gene matches: 6. Here the CDR3 reads CSASRGLADIQYF. The CDR3, as DNA: TGCAGTGCTAGCCGCGGACTAGCTGACATTCAGTACTTC.

This chain links TRBV12-3 or TRBV12-4 with TRBJ2-1; D could derive from TRBD1 or TRBD2 (5 bases each). CDR3 length: 16 amino acids. The germline V and J ends were trimmed by 6 bases and 0 bases, with 15 bases remaining between them. The CDR3 bases are TGTGCCAGCAGCCGATCCGGGACCAGCTCCTACAATGAGCAGTTCTTC. Its translation: CASSRSGTSSYNEQFF.

This chain uses TRBV20-1 with TRBJ2-2; maybe TRBD1 (6 bases). Trimming shortened V by 2 bases and J by 6 bases, and 10 bases separated the two germline ends. CDR1 and CDR2 from the germline V gene are DFQATT and SNEGSKA (reference sequence). The CDR3 contains 13 residues. CDR3: CSARTGSPGELFF. Written as DNA, the CDR3 is TGCAGTGCTAGAACAGGGTCCCCCGGGGAGCTGTTTTTT.

V gene TRBV10-3 combines with J gene TRBJ2-6; TRBD1 matches 7 bases. Germline CDR1 is ENHRY and CDR2 is SYGVKD. This CDR3 has 17 amino acids. Unmatched junction bases numbered 6, after V lost 4 bases and J lost 0 bases. CDR3 residues: CAISAGQRLSGANVLTF. CDR3 sequence (DNA): TGTGCCATCAGTGCGGGACAGCGTCTCTCTGGGGCCAACGTCCTGACTTTC.

CDR3 bases: TGTGCCAGCAGCCTATTCGTAACCAACGGCTCGGGCACAGATACGCAGTATTTT. Translated: CASSLFVTNGSGTDTQYF. V and J are TRBV3-1 and TRBJ2-3; no reliable D call. The V and J ends lost 4 bases and 1 base respectively, with 21 bases between them. CDR1 LGHDT and CDR2 YNNKEL come from the germline V gene (reference sequence). The CDR3 covers 18 residues.

This clonotype occurred a few times. The chain links TRBV10-2 to TRBJ2-7, with 8 bases matching TRBD1. This CDR3 comprises 14 residues. V was pared by 8 bases and J by 0 bases, with 6 bases of the junction left unmatched. CDR1 is WSHSY and CDR2 is SAAADI in the germline V gene. CDR3: CASRTDRDSYEQYF. CDR3 in DNA: TGCGCCAGCCGGACGGACAGGGACTCCTACGAGCAGTACTTC.

This clonotype showed up many times. The chain uses TRBV29-1 and TRBJ2-7; D gene uncertain. Germline V gives CDR1 SQVTM, CDR2 ANQGSEA. The CDR3 contains 14 residues. V was trimmed by 4 bases and J by 0 bases, leaving 13 bases between them. The CDR3 region is CSVVLRRSSYEQYF. As DNA, the CDR3 is TGCAGCGTTGTATTACGCAGGAGCTCCTACGAGCAGTACTTC.

In its sample, this clonotype was seen a few times. V is TRBV7-2 and J is TRBJ2-7; D remains ambiguous. The CDR3 is made up of 14 amino acids. Germline V gene lookup returns CDR1 SGHTA and CDR2 FQGNSA. Trimming stripped 4 bases from V and 3 bases from J, with 13 bases between. CDR3 loop: CASSSIALSYEQYF. CDR3 in DNA: TGTGCCAGCAGCTCAATAGCCCTGAGCTACGAGCAGTACTTC.

The rearrangement links TRBV20-1 to TRBJ2-7; 15 positions match TRBD2. CDR3 length: 14 residues. The V segment lost 5 bases and the J segment 5 bases; nucleotides outside the gene matches: 4. Per the germline V gene, CDR1 is DFQATT and CDR2 is SNEGSKA (reference sequence). The CDR3 spells CSARTSGRAHEQYF. The CDR3 coding sequence is TGCAGTGCTCGGACTAGCGGGAGGGCCCACGAGCAGTACTTC.

This clonotype was found many times. The chain uses TRBV20-1 and TRBJ2-7, with D hard to call. The CDR3 is 11 residues long. Trimming took off 1 base at V and 3 bases at J, with 4 bases between the two ends. Looked up from germline, CDR1 is DFQATT and CDR2 is SNEGSKA (reference sequence). CDR3 sequence (DNA): TGCAGTGCTAGAGGAAACTACGAGCAGTACTTC. Its translation is CSARGNYEQYF.

This clonotype was seen a handful of times. For the CDR3, the DNA is TGTGCCAGCAGCCAACCTGGGACAGGGGGCAACTATGGCTACACCTTC. This gives the protein CASSQPGTGGNYGYTF. The rearrangement links TRBV14 to TRBJ1-2; 12 nucleotides align to TRBD1. J was trimmed by 2 bases and V by 2 bases; bases with no gene match: 3. This CDR3 spans 16 amino acids. Germline V gives CDR1 SGHDN, CDR2 FVKESK. The variable domain in full, with the rest retrieved from reference TRBV14 and TRBJ1-2, is EAGVTQFPSHSVIEKGQTVTLRCDPISGHDNLYWYRRVMGKEIKFLLHFVKESKQDESGMPNNRFLAERTGGTYSTLKVQPAELEDSGVYFCASSQPGTGGNYGYTFGSGTRLTVV.

The V gene is TRBV5-1, the J gene TRBJ1-1; 7 nucleotides agree with TRBD1. Germline CDR1 SGHRS, CDR2 YFSETQ. CDR3 length: 13 amino acids. The V and J ends lost 4 bases and 6 bases, in that order; junction bases with no gene match: 6. The CDR3 coding sequence is TGCGCCAGCAGCGCAGGGACAGCCCCTGAAGCTTTCTTT. Translating gives CASSAGTAPEAFF.

The rearrangement uses TRBV20-1 and TRBJ2-1; D remains unclear. CDR3 length: 11 residues. The germline gives CDR1 DFQATT, CDR2 SNEGSKA (reference sequence). The CDR3 sequence: CRARLSRDQFF. The CDR3 DNA sequence: TGCAGGGCGAGACTGTCCCGAGATCAGTTCTTC.

The chain recombines TRBV10-3 with TRBJ2-2; no reliable D call. CDR1 ENHRY and CDR2 SYGVKD come from the germline V gene. The V end lost 4 bases, the J end lost 0 bases, and 9 bases lay between the germline ends. This CDR3 contains 15 residues. CDR3 nucleotide sequence: TGTGCCATCAGTGGGGCGCCGCCGAACACCGGGGAGCTGTTTTTT. This translates into CAISGAPPNTGELFF.

The chain combines TRBV29-1 with TRBJ1-2, with 12 bases lining up with TRBD1. Germline trimming cut 7 bases from V and 4 bases from J; bases unmatched to any gene: 4. There are 13 residues in the CDR3. Germline CDR1 SQVTM, CDR2 ANQGSEA. CDR3 loop: CSDGTGGVYGYTF. CDR3 in DNA: TGCAGCGACGGGACAGGGGGCGTCTATGGCTACACCTTC.

This clonotype was seen repeatedly, ten times or more. The DNA of the CDR3 is TGTGCCATCAGTGAAGGGTCTGGGGAGACCCAGTACTTC. Translating gives CAISEGSGETQYF. The chain joins TRBV10-3 to TRBJ2-5; D unclear. The V gene's germline CDR1 is ENHRY and CDR2 SYGVKD. CDR3 size: 13 residues. Trimming shortened V by 3 bases and J by 5 bases, and 10 bases separated the two germline ends.

Notes on this clonotype: At one end, the junction sequence differs from germline, possibly due to a read error. The chain employs TRBV29-1 and TRBJ1-5, with a tentative D call TRBD1 (6 bases). Germline CDR1 reads SQVTM; CDR2 reads ANQGSEA. The CDR3 sequence is 12 residues long. DNA for the CDR3: TGCAACGTTGCTGATCTGGGACAACCCCAGCATTTT. Translating it yields CNVADLGQPQHF.

The chain carries TRBV20-1 and TRBJ2-3; 7 nucleotides agree with TRBD2. J gave up 3 bases and V 3 bases, and 6 bases lay outside the gene matches. Looked up from germline, CDR1 is DFQATT and CDR2 is SNEGSKA (reference sequence). CDR3 size: 14 residues. The CDR3, as DNA: TGCAGTGCTAGTACTCGGGGGGTAACAGATACGCAGTATTTT. It encodes CSASTRGVTDTQYF.

This clonotype has a handful of counts. The genes are TRBV28 and TRBJ2-7, with TRBD2 identical over 12 bases. J lost 0 bases, V lost 7 bases, and 13 bases had no gene match. CDR1 and CDR2 (germline): MDHEN, SYDVKM. This CDR3 region has 18 residues. The DNA of the CDR3 is TGTGCCAGCATCAATCATGGGACTAGCGGGTCGAGCTCCTACGAGCAGTACTTC. The encoded protein is CASINHGTSGSSSYEQYF. The variable domain in full, with the rest retrieved from reference TRBV28 and TRBJ2-7, is DVKVTQSSRYLVKRTGEKVFLECVQDMDHENMFWYRQDPGLGLRLIYFSYDVKMKEKGDIPEGYSVSREKKERFSLILESASTNQTSMYLCASINHGTSGSSSYEQYFGPGTRLTVT.

The chain uses TRBV7-8 and TRBJ2-7; TRBD1 matches 9 bases. Trimming took 5 bases from V and 4 from J; bases not matched to a gene: 12. The CDR3 extends over 16 amino acids. CDR1 SGHVS and CDR2 FQNEAQ come from the germline V gene. The CDR3 spells CASSPRSRQGGYEQYF. Written as DNA, the CDR3 is TGTGCCAGCAGCCCAAGGTCTCGACAGGGGGGGTACGAGCAGTACTTC.

This clonotype was found a few times. The chain couples TRBV7-8 to TRBJ2-3; tentative D call: TRBD1 (5 bases). V was pared by 5 bases and J by 0 bases, with 12 bases between. In germline, CDR1 is SGHVS, CDR2 FQNEAQ. The CDR3 has 15 residues. The chain's CDR3 is CASSVNRRSTDTQYF. The CDR3 bases are TGTGCCAGCAGCGTAAACAGGAGAAGCACAGATACGCAGTATTTT.

The genes are TRBV7-6 and TRBJ2-2; D uncertain. Germline V gene sequence: CDR1 SGHVS, CDR2 FNYEAQ. V was shortened by 3 bases and J by 5 bases, with 7 bases between the two germline ends. This CDR3 is built from 13 residues. The CDR3 is CASSFQTTGELFF. CDR3 DNA sequence: TGTGCCAGCAGCTTTCAGACTACCGGGGAGCTGTTTTTT. The full variable domain, in which reference TRBV7-6 and TRBJ2-2 provide the parts outside the CDR3, is GAGVSQSPRYKVTKRGQDVALRCDPISGHVSLYWYRQALGQGPEFLTYFNYEAQQDKSGLPNDRFSAERPEGSISTLTIQRTEQRDSAMYRCASSFQTTGELFFGEGSRLTVL.